This is a list of T cell receptor beta chains from one sample in a study of blood T cell repertoires in COVID-19. Profiling relied on immunoSEQ multiplex PCR, and the TCRdb table lists in-frame clones only, not all of them. The sample lists 250,000 or so clones, 70% to 90% seen once, with approximately 4% in the top ten. Material for sequencing was PBMCs or T cells enriched from blood (not recorded which). The receptors were gathered from a woman in her twenties or thirties with acute COVID-19. Each CDR3 is given with its conserved first and last residue. A D gene is named only where the DNA matches it firmly. Clone size appears in some rows only: once, few, many, or a class for an expanded clone.

CDR3aa: CASSEQGAYEQYF; CDR3nt: TGTGCCAGCAGTGAACAGGGGGCGTACGAGCAGTACTTC; d_gene: TRBD1; len: 13; j_gene: TRBJ2-7; v_gene: TRBV2; abundance: -
CDR3aa: CASKQTHNEQFF; CDR3nt: TGCGCCAGCAAGCAAACTCACAATGAGCAGTTCTTC; d_gene: -; len: 12; j_gene: TRBJ2-1; v_gene: TRBV5-1; abundance: -
CDR3aa: CASSARGWETGELFF; CDR3nt: TGTGCCAGCAGTGCCAGGGGCTGGGAGACCGGGGAGCTGTTTTTT; d_gene: -; len: 15; j_gene: TRBJ2-2; v_gene: TRBV27; abundance: -
CDR3aa: CASSQGVPSGPSYNEQFF; CDR3nt: TGCGCCAGCAGCCAAGGGGTCCCTAGCGGTCCCTCCTACAATGAGCAGTTCTTC; d_gene: TRBD2; len: 18; j_gene: TRBJ2-1; v_gene: TRBV4-1; abundance: -
CDR3aa: CASSLELSYEQYF; CDR3nt: TGCGCCAGCAGCCTGGAGCTGTCCTACGAGCAGTACTTC; d_gene: -; len: 13; j_gene: TRBJ2-7; v_gene: TRBV4-3; abundance: -
CDR3aa: CASSLTGGGDTQYF; CDR3nt: TGTGCCAGCAGCCTGACAGGGGGCGGAGATACGCAGTATTTT; d_gene: TRBD1; len: 14; j_gene: TRBJ2-3; v_gene: TRBV2; abundance: -
CDR3aa: CASSSNLLGRSYEQYF; CDR3nt: TGTGCCAGCAGCTCCAACCTCCTCGGGAGATCCTACGAGCAGTACTTC; d_gene: -; len: 16; j_gene: TRBJ2-7; v_gene: TRBV7-9; abundance: once
CDR3aa: CASTGGPSSYNEQFF; CDR3nt: TGTGCCAGCACGGGCGGGCCGAGCTCCTACAATGAGCAGTTCTTC; d_gene: -; len: 15; j_gene: TRBJ2-1; v_gene: TRBV27; abundance: -
CDR3aa: CATSRGGFSGELFF; CDR3nt: TGTGCCACCAGCAGGGGAGGGTTTTCCGGGGAGCTGTTTTTT; d_gene: TRBD2; len: 14; j_gene: TRBJ2-2; v_gene: TRBV15; abundance: -
CDR3aa: CASSLQDSYNEQFF; CDR3nt: TGTGCCAGCAGTTTACAGGACAGCTACAATGAGCAGTTCTTC; d_gene: -; len: 14; j_gene: TRBJ2-1; v_gene: TRBV27; abundance: -
CDR3aa: CASSEWLAGGLGYNEQFF; CDR3nt: TGTGCCAGCAGTGAGTGGCTAGCGGGGGGGCTGGGCTACAATGAGCAGTTCTTC; d_gene: TRBD2; len: 18; j_gene: TRBJ2-1; v_gene: TRBV6-1; abundance: -
CDR3aa: CASSQELGGGISYEQYF; CDR3nt: TGTGCCAGCAGCCAAGAGTTGGGGGGAGGGATCTCCTACGAGCAGTACTTC; d_gene: TRBD2; len: 17; j_gene: TRBJ2-7; v_gene: TRBV3-1/TRBV3-2; abundance: -
CDR3aa: CASSAAGMNTEAFF; CDR3nt: TGTGCCAGCAGCGCTGCAGGGATGAACACTGAAGCTTTCTTT; d_gene: -; len: 14; j_gene: TRBJ1-1; v_gene: TRBV9; abundance: -
CDR3aa: CASSRTGEGIEQFF; CDR3nt: TGTGCCAGTAGTAGGACAGGGGAAGGTATTGAGCAGTTCTTC; d_gene: TRBD1; len: 14; j_gene: TRBJ2-1; v_gene: TRBV19; abundance: -
CDR3aa: CASSLETGGEQYF; CDR3nt: TGTGCCAGCAGCCTAGAGACAGGAGGCGAGCAGTACTTC; d_gene: -; len: 13; j_gene: TRBJ2-7; v_gene: TRBV7-9; abundance: -
CDR3aa: CASSQDWDSSGLYNEQFF; CDR3nt: TGTGCCAGCAGCCAAGACTGGGACTCCAGTGGACTCTACAATGAGCAGTTCTTC; d_gene: -; len: 18; j_gene: TRBJ2-1; v_gene: TRBV3-1/TRBV3-2; abundance: -
CDR3aa: CASSAYATNEKLFF; CDR3nt: TGTGCCAGCAGCGCGTACGCAACTAATGAAAAACTGTTTTTT; d_gene: -; len: 14; j_gene: TRBJ1-4; v_gene: TRBV28; abundance: -
CDR3aa: CASSPSGGGQFF; CDR3nt: TGTGCCAGCTCACCTAGCGGGGGTGGGCAGTTCTTC; d_gene: TRBD2; len: 12; j_gene: TRBJ2-1; v_gene: TRBV18; abundance: -
CDR3aa: CASSSSGLNTGELFF; CDR3nt: TGTGCCAGCAGCTCTAGCGGTTTGAACACCGGGGAGCTGTTTTTT; d_gene: TRBD2; len: 15; j_gene: TRBJ2-2; v_gene: TRBV3-1/TRBV3-2; abundance: few
CDR3aa: CASSAHSGVNYGYTF; CDR3nt: TGTGCCAGCAGCGCCCACTCGGGGGTCAACTATGGCTACACCTTC; d_gene: -; len: 15; j_gene: TRBJ1-2; v_gene: TRBV9; abundance: -
CDR3aa: CASSQELKGRTEAFF; CDR3nt: TGCGCCAGCAGCCAAGAATTAAAGGGGCGCACTGAAGCTTTCTTT; d_gene: -; len: 15; j_gene: TRBJ1-1; v_gene: TRBV4-3; abundance: -
CDR3aa: CASSQNRETGANVLTF; CDR3nt: TGTGCCAGCAGCCAAAACAGGGAAACTGGGGCCAACGTCCTGACTTTC; d_gene: -; len: 16; j_gene: TRBJ2-6; v_gene: TRBV3-1/TRBV3-2; abundance: once
CDR3aa: CASSIDRASEDYGYTF; CDR3nt: TGTGCCAGCAGCATCGACAGGGCGAGCGAGGACTATGGCTACACCTTC; d_gene: -; len: 16; j_gene: TRBJ1-2; v_gene: TRBV21-1; abundance: -
CDR3aa: CASSLMRESEGYTF; CDR3nt: TGTGCCAGCTCTCTCATGCGGGAGTCGGAAGGCTACACCTTC; d_gene: -; len: 14; j_gene: TRBJ1-2; v_gene: TRBV18; abundance: -
CDR3aa: CASQYDTSSYEQYF; CDR3nt: TGTGCCAGTCAATATGACACTAGCTCCTACGAGCAGTACTTC; d_gene: -; len: 14; j_gene: TRBJ2-7; v_gene: TRBV19; abundance: -